This TCR beta chain was sequenced for a study of Graves' ophthalmopathy and Graves' hyperthyroidism. Diagnosis relied on clinical symptoms, serum thyroxine, TRAb, thyroid ultrasound and orbital computed tomography. Germline loops: CDR1 DFQATT, CDR2 SNEGSKA (reference sequence). The length of the CDR3 is 16 residues. V was clipped by 2 bases and J by 3 bases; unmatched bases: 7. This clonotype was recorded a few times. For repertoire sequencing, the TCR beta CDR3 regions were amplified from RNA transcripts. In the first round, RT-PCR was carried out with HTBI primers, and a multiplex PCR formed the second round. TCRdb reprocessed the multiplex PCR reads via MiXCR and lists one record per CDR3 protein. This repertoire shows hundreds of thousands of distinct CDR3 sequences, roughly 50% found once; its top ten account for 40% to 55%.

The TCR was taken from an adult man with Graves' ophthalmopathy. Sequencing was performed on peripheral blood. V gene TRBV20-1 combines with J gene TRBJ1-1; the match to TRBD1 covers 12 bases. CDR3 protein: CSARRGTGGADTEAFF. In DNA form, the CDR3 reads TGCAGTGCTAGACGCGGGACAGGGGGCGCGGACACTGAAGCTTTCTTT.